These 11 T cell receptor beta chains were sequenced from one sample in a study of breast tumors, draining lymph nodes, adjacent tissues. Using its own MiXCR run on the multiplex PCR reads, TCRdb lists one record per CDR3 protein. The sample has about 180,000 distinct CDR3 sequences, approximately 30% seen once. Axillary draining lymph nodes of breast cancer patients supplied the node samples. Sequenced material: axillary lymph node tissue. The receptors here all came from a female donor with breast cancer. Some clones in this sample may be carry-over from other donors' samples.

This chain joins TRBV10-3 and TRBJ2-6; the D call may be TRBD1 or TRBD2 (6 bases each). The CDR3 contains 11 residues. V was cut by 2 bases and J by 16 bases, with 9 bases left in between. Germline CDR1 is ENHRY and CDR2 is SYGVKD. CDR3 nucleotide sequence: TGTGCCATCAGTGAGGAGGGGGGACTGACTTTC. It yields the protein CAISEEGGLTF.

This clonotype has at least ten counts. The chain joins TRBV10-1 to TRBJ2-3, with D possibly TRBD2 on 6 matching bases. The V end was cut by 2 bases, the J end by 4 bases, with 13 bases between. The CDR3 is made up of 15 amino acids. Per germline, CDR1 WNHNN and CDR2 SYGVQD (reference sequence). The CDR3 region is CASSEIGIAADTQYF. In nucleotides, the CDR3 is TGCGCCAGCAGTGAGATTGGGATAGCGGCAGATACGCAGTATTTT.

The table lists this clonotype with many counts. V and J are TRBV5-1 and TRBJ2-5, with 10 nucleotides matching TRBD1. There are 15 residues in the CDR3. Germline V gene data show CDR1 as SGHRS and CDR2 as YFSETQ. Trimming took 4 bases from V and 5 from J; bases not matched to a gene: 8. CDR3 sequence reads: CASSPRDRGWETQYF. Here the CDR3 DNA reads TGCGCCAGCAGCCCGCGGGACAGGGGTTGGGAGACCCAGTACTTC.

This clonotype was counted at least ten times. V usage is TRBV7-9 and J usage is TRBJ2-1; 9 positions match TRBD1. This CDR3 contains 16 residues. V trimming: 5 bases; J trimming: 8 bases; junction bases outside the gene matches: 13. In germline, CDR1 is SEHNR, CDR2 FQNEAQ (reference sequence). The CDR3: CASSPPSGQGSYEQFF. The CDR3 region has the DNA TGTGCCAGCAGCCCCCCTTCGGGACAGGGATCGTATGAGCAGTTCTTC.

This clonotype showed up many times. The V gene is TRBV3-1, the J gene TRBJ1-2; possible D gene TRBD1, 6 bases. Germline V gene data show CDR1 as LGHDT and CDR2 as YNNKEL (reference sequence). V dropped 1 base and J dropped 6 bases, with 12 bases sitting between them. The CDR3 sequence is 14 residues long. CDR3 protein: CASSQVGGGDGYTF. Here the CDR3 DNA reads TGTGCCAGCAGCCAAGTAGGGGGGGGCGATGGCTACACCTTC. Complete variable domain (other parts from reference TRBV3-1 and TRBJ1-2): DTAVSQTPKYLVTQMGNDKSIKCEQNLGHDTMYWYKQDSKKFLKIMFSYNNKELIINETVPNRFSPKSPDKAHLNLHINSLELGDSAVYFCASSQVGGGDGYTFGSGTRLTVV.

In this sample, this clonotype turned up many times. The V gene is TRBV18, the J gene TRBJ2-5; D unresolved. The germline gives CDR1 KGHSH, CDR2 LQKENI. Deletions cut 3 bases from V and 2 bases from J, with 7 bases between. The CDR3 contains 13 residues. CDR3 nucleotide sequence: TGTGCCAGCTCACCCCCCAGTCAAGAGACCCAGTACTTC. Protein product: CASSPPSQETQYF.

Remarks on this clonotype: A junction end diverges from the germline sequence, so it may reflect a read error. DNA of the CDR3: TGTGCCAGCCTGATTAGCGGTGTCTCCTACAATGAGCAGTCCTTC. This gives the protein CASLISGVSYNEQSF. The V and J genes are TRBV12-3 or TRBV12-4 and TRBJ2-1, with TRBD2 as a possible D gene (6 bases). The CDR3 sequence is 15 residues long.

Ten or more counts support this clonotype. The V gene is TRBV12-3 or TRBV12-4, the J gene TRBJ2-1; 8 nucleotides line up with TRBD2. This CDR3 comprises 15 residues. Trimming at V came to 1 base and at J to 7 bases, leaving 6 bases not matched to a gene. The CDR3 coding sequence is TGTGCCAGCAGTTTAGGGGCGGGAGGAGTAAATGAGCAGTTCTTC. Its translation is CASSLGAGGVNEQFF.

CDR3 amino acids: CASSLGTGNTIYF. In DNA form, the CDR3 reads TGTGCCAGCAGTTTAGGGACAGGAAACACCATATATTTT. The V and J genes are TRBV12-3 or TRBV12-4 and TRBJ1-3; tentative D call: TRBD1 (5 bases). The CDR3 length is 13 residues. The V gene lost 1 base and the J gene lost 4 bases, with 5 bases spanning the gap.

The table lists this clonotype with many counts. The genes are TRBV5-1 and TRBJ1-4; 9 nucleotides line up with TRBD1. CDR1 SGHRS and CDR2 YFSETQ come from the germline V gene. V trimming: 2 bases; J trimming: 2 bases; junction bases outside the gene matches: 4. CDR3 length: 16 residues. CDR3: CASSLTGGTTNEKLFF. In nucleotides, the CDR3 is TGCGCCAGCAGCTTAACAGGGGGCACCACTAATGAAAAACTGTTTTTT.

This clonotype showed up many times. The chain recombines TRBV6-1 with TRBJ2-5, with D tentatively TRBD2 (5 bases). Trimming took off 6 bases at V and 5 bases at J, with 13 bases between the two ends. CDR3 length equals 13 residues. Germline CDR1 reads MNHNS; CDR2 reads SASEGT. CDR3: CASSPLRRETQYF. Here the CDR3 DNA reads TGTGCCAGCAGCCCACTCCGGAGGGAGACCCAGTACTTC.